This T cell receptor (beta chain) was sequenced for a study of blood T cell repertoires in COVID-19. Study as a whole: From the United States, Italy and Spain came samples of acute and convalescent COVID-19.

The data were produced by immunoSEQ multiplex PCR, yet TCRdb's version contains in-frame clones alone and is incomplete. This sample has around 90,000 clones, with just under 85% found just once. The CDR3 extends over 15 amino acids. With 5 bases clipped from V and 9 bases from J, the junction kept 8 bases outside the gene matches. From germline, CDR1 is MNHEY and CDR2 SVGEGT. The chain is built from TRBV6-2 or TRBV6-3 and TRBJ1-6; TRBD1 matches at 9 bases. Sequencing was carried out using peripheral blood. The origin of this receptor is a woman in her seventies with active or convalescent COVID-19. The CDR3 region has the DNA TGTGCCAGCAGTAATACCGGGACAGGGACTTCACCCCTCCACTTT. Residues: CASSNTGTGTSPLHF.